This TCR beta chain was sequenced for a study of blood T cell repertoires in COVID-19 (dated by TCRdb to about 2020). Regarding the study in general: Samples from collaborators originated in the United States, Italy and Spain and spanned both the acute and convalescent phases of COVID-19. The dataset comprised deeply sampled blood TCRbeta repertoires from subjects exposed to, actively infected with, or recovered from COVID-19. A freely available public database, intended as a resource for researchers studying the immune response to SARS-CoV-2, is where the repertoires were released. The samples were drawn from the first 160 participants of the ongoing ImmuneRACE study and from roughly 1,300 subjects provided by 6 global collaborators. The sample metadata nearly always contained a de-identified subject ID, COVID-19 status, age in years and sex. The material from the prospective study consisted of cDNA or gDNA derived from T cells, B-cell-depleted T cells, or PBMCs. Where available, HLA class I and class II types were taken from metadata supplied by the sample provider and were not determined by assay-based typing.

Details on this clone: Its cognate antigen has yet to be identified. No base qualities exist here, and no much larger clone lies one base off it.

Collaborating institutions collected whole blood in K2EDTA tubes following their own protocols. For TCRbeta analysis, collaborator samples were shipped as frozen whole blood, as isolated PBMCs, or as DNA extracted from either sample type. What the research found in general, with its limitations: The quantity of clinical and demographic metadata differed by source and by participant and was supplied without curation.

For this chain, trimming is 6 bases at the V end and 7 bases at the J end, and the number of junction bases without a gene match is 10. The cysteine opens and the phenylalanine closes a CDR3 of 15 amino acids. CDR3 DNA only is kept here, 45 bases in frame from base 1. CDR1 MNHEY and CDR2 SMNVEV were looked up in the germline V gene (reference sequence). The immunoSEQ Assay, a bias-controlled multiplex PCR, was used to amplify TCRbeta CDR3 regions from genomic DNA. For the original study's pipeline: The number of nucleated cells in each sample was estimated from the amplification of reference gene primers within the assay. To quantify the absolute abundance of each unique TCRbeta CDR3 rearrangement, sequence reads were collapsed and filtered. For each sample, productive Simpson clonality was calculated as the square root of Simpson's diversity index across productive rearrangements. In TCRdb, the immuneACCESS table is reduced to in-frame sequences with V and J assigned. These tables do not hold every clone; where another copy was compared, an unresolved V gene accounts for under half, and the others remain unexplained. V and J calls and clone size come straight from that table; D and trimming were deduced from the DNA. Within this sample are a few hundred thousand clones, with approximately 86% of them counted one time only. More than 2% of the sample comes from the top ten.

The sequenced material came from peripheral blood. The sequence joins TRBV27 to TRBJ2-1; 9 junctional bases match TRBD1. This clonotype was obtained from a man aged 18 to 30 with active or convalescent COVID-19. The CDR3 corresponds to CASRRPGQGSNEQFF. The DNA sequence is TGTGCCAGCAGACGACCGGGACAGGGAAGTAATGAGCAGTTCTTC.